This T cell receptor (beta chain) was sequenced during a study of low-dose radiotherapy and immunotherapy resistance in tumors. At the level of the study: Participants in Cohort 1 were administered 0.5 Gy per fraction at 2-week intervals, to a cumulative dose of 6.5 Gy.

Primers targeting TRAV and TRBV primed first-strand cDNA, covering alpha and beta chains. Amplification of TCRs used a constant-region primer and V-primer adapter for about 21 PCR cycles. In vitro transcription served to amplify the mRNA that had been isolated. TCRdb analysed the reads with MiXCR anew, one entry per CDR3 protein. The data contain 60,000 or so distinct CDR3 sequences, roughly 23% of them singletons. Time point meaning: after trial treatment. Treatment: LDRT plus nivolumab, ipilimumab, low-dose cyclophosphamide and aspirin (RACIN trial). Donors received nivolumab, ipilimumab, aspirin, low-dose cyclophosphamide and low-dose radiotherapy. The CDR3 spans 16 residues. Per the germline V gene, CDR1 is SGHTA and CDR2 is FQGTGA. V dropped 5 bases and J dropped 4; count of bases not matched to a gene: 9.

This TCR was recovered from a male donor with prostate cancer. This chain links TRBV7-3 with TRBJ2-3, with 10 bases lining up with TRBD2. Sequencing used PBMCs, obtained after low-dose radiotherapy plus immunotherapy. CDR3 protein: CASSTKAGGPPDTQYF. Here the CDR3 DNA reads TGTGCCAGCAGCACTAAAGCGGGGGGGCCACCAGATACGCAGTATTTT.